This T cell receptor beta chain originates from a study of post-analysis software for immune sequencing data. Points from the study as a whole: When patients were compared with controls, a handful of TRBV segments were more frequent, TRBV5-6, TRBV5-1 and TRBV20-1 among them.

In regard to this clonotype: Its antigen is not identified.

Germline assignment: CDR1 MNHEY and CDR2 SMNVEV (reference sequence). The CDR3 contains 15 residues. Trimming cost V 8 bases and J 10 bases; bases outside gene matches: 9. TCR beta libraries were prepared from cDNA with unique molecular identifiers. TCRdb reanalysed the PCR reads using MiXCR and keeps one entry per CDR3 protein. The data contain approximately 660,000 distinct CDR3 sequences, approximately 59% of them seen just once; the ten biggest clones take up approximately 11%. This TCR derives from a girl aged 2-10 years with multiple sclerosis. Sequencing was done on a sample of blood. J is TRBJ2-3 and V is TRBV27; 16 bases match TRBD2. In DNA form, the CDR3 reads TGTGCCAGCGGCCCCGGGACTAGCGGGAGGGTAGCGCAGTATTTT. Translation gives CASGPGTSGRVAQYF.